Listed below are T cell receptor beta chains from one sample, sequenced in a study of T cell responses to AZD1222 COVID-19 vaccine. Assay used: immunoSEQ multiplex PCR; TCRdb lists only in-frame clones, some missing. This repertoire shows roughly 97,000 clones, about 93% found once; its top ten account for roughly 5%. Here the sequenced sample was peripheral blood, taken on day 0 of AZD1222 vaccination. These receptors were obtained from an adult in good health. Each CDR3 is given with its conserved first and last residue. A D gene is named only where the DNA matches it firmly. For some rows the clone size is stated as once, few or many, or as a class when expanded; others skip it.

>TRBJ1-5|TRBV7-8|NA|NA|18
TGTGCCAGCAGCGCCCGCAAAACCCAATTCGGAACTTATCAGCCCCAGCATTTT
CASSARKTQFGTYQPQHF
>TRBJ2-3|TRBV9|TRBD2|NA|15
TGTGCCAGCAGCCTACATAGCGGGAAGACAGATACGCAGTATTTT
CASSLHSGKTDTQYF
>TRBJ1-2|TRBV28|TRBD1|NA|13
TGTGCCAGCAGTCGCAGGGGGGTAAGAGGCTACACCTTC
CASSRRGVRGYTF
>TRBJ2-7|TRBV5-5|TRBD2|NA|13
TGTGCCAGCCAACTAGCGGGAGAAGACGAGCAGTACTTC
CASQLAGEDEQYF
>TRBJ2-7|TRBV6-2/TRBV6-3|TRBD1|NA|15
TGTGCCAGCAGTCCCAGGACAGGGAGGTCCTACGAGCAGTACTTC
CASSPRTGRSYEQYF
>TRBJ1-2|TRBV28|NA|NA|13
TGTGCCAGCAGTGCCGGGGGACGGCGTGGCTACACCTTC
CASSAGGRRGYTF
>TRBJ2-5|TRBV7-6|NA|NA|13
TGTGCCAGCAGCCCAGGGACCCAAGAGACCCAGTACTTC
CASSPGTQETQYF
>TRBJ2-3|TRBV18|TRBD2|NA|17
TGTGCCAGCTCACCCCCGGGACTAGCGGGAGCGGGAGATACGCAGTATTTT
CASSPPGLAGAGDTQYF
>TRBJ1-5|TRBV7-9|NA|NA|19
TGTGCCAGCAGCTCCAGTCAGTTGACGGCGGTGAATAGCAATCAGCCCCAGCATTTT
CASSSSQLTAVNSNQPQHF
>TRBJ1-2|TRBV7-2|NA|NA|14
TGTGCCAGCAGCTTCGTTCAGGGTCCCTATGGCTACACCTTC
CASSFVQGPYGYTF
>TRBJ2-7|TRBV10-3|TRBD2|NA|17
TGTGCCATCAGTGAGACCGGGGGGACCTCCACCCCATACGAGCAGTACTTC
CAISETGGTSTPYEQYF
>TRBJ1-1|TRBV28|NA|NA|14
TGTGCCAGCAGCCTCCTAGGGACGAACACTGAAGCTTTCTTT
CASSLLGTNTEAFF
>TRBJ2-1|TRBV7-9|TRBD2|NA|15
TGTGCCAGCACCTACTGGACTAGCGGGAGTAACGAGCAGTTCTTC
CASTYWTSGSNEQFF
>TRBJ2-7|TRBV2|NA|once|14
TGTGCCAGCAGGATAGGGACACCCACGTACGAGCAGTACTTC
CASRIGTPTYEQYF
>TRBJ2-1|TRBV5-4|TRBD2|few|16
TGTGCCAGCAGCTCTACTAGCGCCAGCTCCTACAATGAGCAGTTCTTC
CASSSTSASSYNEQFF
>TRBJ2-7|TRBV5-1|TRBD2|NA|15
TGCGCCAGCAGCTTGGTAGGGACTAGGATCTACGAGCAGTACTTC
CASSLVGTRIYEQYF
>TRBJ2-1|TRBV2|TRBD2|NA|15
TGTGCCAGCAGTGGCGGGACTAGCGGTTACAATGAGCAGTTCTTC
CASSGGTSGYNEQFF
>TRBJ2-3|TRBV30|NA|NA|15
TGTGCCTGGAGTGTACAGAACGAGGCGGGTCGAACGCAGTATTTT
CAWSVQNEAGRTQYF
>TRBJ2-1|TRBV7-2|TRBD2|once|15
TGTGCCAGCAGCTCAGAAGCGGGAGGGTACAATGAGCAGTTCTTC
CASSSEAGGYNEQFF
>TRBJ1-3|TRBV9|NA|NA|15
TGTGCCAGCAGCGCCGGCGGGGGGGACGGAAACACCATATATTTT
CASSAGGGDGNTIYF
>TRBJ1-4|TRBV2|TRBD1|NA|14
TGTGCCAGCAGCGCCAGGGGGCCTGATGAAAAACTGTTTTTT
CASSARGPDEKLFF
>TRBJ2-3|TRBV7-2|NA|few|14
TGTGCCAGCAGCTTCAACCCTAGCACAGATACGCAGTATTTT
CASSFNPSTDTQYF
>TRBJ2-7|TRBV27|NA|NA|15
TGTGCCAGCAGTCAGACCCCTCGGACCTACTACGAGCAGTACTTC
CASSQTPRTYYEQYF
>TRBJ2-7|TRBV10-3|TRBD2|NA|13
TGTGCCACCCGACTAGCATCACCATACGAGCAGTACTTC
CATRLASPYEQYF
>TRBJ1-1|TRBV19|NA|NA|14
TGTGCCAGTAACAAGCCGTCCTTGGACACTGAAGCTTTCTTT
CASNKPSLDTEAFF
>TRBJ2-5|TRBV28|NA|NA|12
TGTGCCAGCGGGGTTATGGACGAGACCCAGTACTTC
CASGVMDETQYF
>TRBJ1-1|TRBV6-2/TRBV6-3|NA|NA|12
TGTGCCAGCACCCCTTCTTCGACTGAAGCTTTCTTT
CASTPSSTEAFF
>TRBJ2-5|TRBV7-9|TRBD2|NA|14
TGTGCCAGCAGCGCGGGGGAGCGGGGAGAGACCCAGTACTTC
CASSAGERGETQYF
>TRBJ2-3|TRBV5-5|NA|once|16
TGTGCCAGCAGCTTGTACGGCGGAGGTAGCACAGATACGCAGTATTTT
CASSLYGGGSTDTQYF